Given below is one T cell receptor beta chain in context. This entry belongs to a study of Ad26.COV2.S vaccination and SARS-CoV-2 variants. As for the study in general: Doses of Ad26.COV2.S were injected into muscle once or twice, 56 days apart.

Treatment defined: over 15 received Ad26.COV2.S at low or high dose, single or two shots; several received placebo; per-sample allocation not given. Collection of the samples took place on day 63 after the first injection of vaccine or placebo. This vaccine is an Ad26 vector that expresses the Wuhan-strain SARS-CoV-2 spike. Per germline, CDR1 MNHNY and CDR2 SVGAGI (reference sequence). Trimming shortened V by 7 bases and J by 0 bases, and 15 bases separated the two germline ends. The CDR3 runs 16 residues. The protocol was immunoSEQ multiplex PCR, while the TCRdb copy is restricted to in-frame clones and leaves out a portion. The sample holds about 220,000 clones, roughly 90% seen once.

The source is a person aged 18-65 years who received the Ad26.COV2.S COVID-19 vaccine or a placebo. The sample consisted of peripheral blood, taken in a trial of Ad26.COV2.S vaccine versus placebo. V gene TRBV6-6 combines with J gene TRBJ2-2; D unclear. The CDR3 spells CASIPLSAPNTGELFF. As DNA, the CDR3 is TGTGCCAGCATCCCCCTGAGCGCACCGAACACCGGGGAGCTGTTTTTT.